The rows below give T cell receptor beta chains drawn from one sample of a study of blood T cell repertoires in COVID-19. The table came from immunoSEQ multiplex PCR; TCRdb's copy has only in-frame clones and leaves some out. The repertoire consists of about 130,000 clones, with 88% occurring once and the leading ten covering about 1%. Material for sequencing was peripheral blood. The receptors were sampled from a woman at least 80 years old with acute or convalescent COVID-19. Each CDR3 is given without its conserved first and last residue. A D gene is named only where the DNA matches it firmly.

d_call	v_call	j_call	cdr3_aa
NA	TRBV28	TRBJ1-6	ASSLSRAGARALH
TRBD2	TRBV27	TRBJ2-1	ATRREAYNEQF
NA	TRBV6-6	TRBJ2-3	ASNPDSAVNTQY
TRBD1	TRBV6-4	TRBJ1-3	ASSDPTGGPSSGNTIY
NA	TRBV28	TRBJ1-2	ASSLNGGGGYT
TRBD2	TRBV20-1	TRBJ2-3	SASRRERGTDTQY
NA	TRBV10-3	TRBJ2-1	AISERLNEQF
NA	TRBV4-1	TRBJ2-7	ASSLDRSPGYEQY
NA	TRBV5-1	TRBJ2-3	ASSLTTGFSSDTQY
TRBD1	TRBV19	TRBJ1-1	ASSTPAGGRGEAF
NA	TRBV6-5	TRBJ1-2	ASSYSSGRARGYT
NA	TRBV1	TRBJ2-7	TSSQGRTGNYEQY
TRBD2	TRBV5-1	TRBJ2-5	ASSLRLAGVAGTQY
NA	TRBV15	TRBJ1-2	ATSRDRSGYT
NA	TRBV12-3/TRBV12-4	TRBJ2-7	ASSLDTYEQY
NA	TRBV18	TRBJ1-6	ASSLQVKGDSPLH
TRBD1	TRBV11-2	TRBJ2-1	ASSPQRRTGGKNEQF
NA	TRBV6-2/TRBV6-3	TRBJ2-3	ASSYSGRPPTDTQY
TRBD1	TRBV5-1	TRBJ1-2	ASSIDRGPYGYT
TRBD1	TRBV7-9	TRBJ1-6	ASSFGTGVFVNSPLH
NA	TRBV19	TRBJ1-3	ASSPVWSSGNTIY
TRBD1	TRBV28	TRBJ1-1	ASSVPGQGGDEAF
NA	TRBV19	TRBJ1-1	ASSMGGVNTEAF
NA	TRBV6-5	TRBJ1-5	ASSFSFDQPQH
NA	TRBV6-2/TRBV6-3	TRBJ2-3	ASSQSTDTQY
NA	TRBV19	TRBJ2-7	ASSIIYALDGYEQY
NA	TRBV28	TRBJ1-1	ASRSQGLNTEAF
NA	TRBV11-2	TRBJ1-1	ASSLTGNMNTEAF
TRBD2	TRBV3-1/TRBV3-2	TRBJ2-7	ASSQHSGASYEQY
TRBD2	TRBV29-1	TRBJ2-3	SVGGLAGATSTDTQY
NA	TRBV12-3/TRBV12-4	TRBJ1-2	ASTMGRNYGYT
TRBD1	TRBV15	TRBJ1-5	ATSIGTGGRRNQPQH
NA	TRBV5-5	TRBJ2-7	ASSLTGLSSYEQY